The 19 T cell receptor beta chains below were found in one sample sequenced in a study of T cell responses to AZD1222 COVID-19 vaccine. Method: immunoSEQ multiplex PCR; TCRdb's copy keeps in-frame clones and lacks some. In the table there are about 130,000 clones, 92% of which are singletons. The sequencing used peripheral blood, collected on day 0 of AZD1222 vaccination. Receptor source: an adult in good health.

This sequence joins TRBV19 and TRBJ1-2; 8 bases line up with TRBD1. CDR1 is LNHDA, CDR2 SQIVND, per germline (reference sequence). CDR3 length equals 15 residues. V shed 5 bases, J shed 2 bases, and the junction held 7 bases outside the gene matches. CDR3 sequence reads: CASSPTGGRNYGYTF. The CDR3, as DNA: TGTGCCAGTAGTCCCACAGGGGGTCGGAACTATGGCTACACCTTC.

V usage is TRBV28 and J usage is TRBJ1-1; D gene uncertain. V lost 1 base, J lost 7 bases, and 7 bases lay in between. The CDR3 has 12 amino acids. Germline CDR1 and CDR2: MDHEN and SYDVKM. The CDR3: CASSLSDGEAFF. The DNA for the CDR3 is TGTGCCAGCAGTTTATCCGACGGTGAAGCTTTCTTT.

This chain uses TRBV6-5 with TRBJ2-3; TRBD2 agrees at 10 bases. In germline, CDR1 is MNHEY, CDR2 SVGAGI. The trim removed 2 bases at V and 6 bases at J, leaving 5 bases unmatched. CDR3 size: 15 residues. The CDR3 is CASSYTAGGRDTQYF. The CDR3 DNA reads TGTGCCAGCAGTTACACAGCGGGGGGGCGTGATACGCAGTATTTT.

V gene TRBV5-1 combines with J gene TRBJ1-2, with D unclear. Germline CDR1 is SGHRS and CDR2 is YFSETQ. Between the trimmed V and J ends, which lost 5 bases and 0 bases, there was a span of 20 bases. This CDR3 region has 17 residues. The CDR3 region has the DNA TGCGCCAGCAGGAGAGCGGCACCCGCGCAAGCTAACTATGGCTACACCTTC. This sequence encodes CASRRAAPAQANYGYTF.

This clone was seen a single time. Written as DNA, the CDR3 is TGTGCCAGCAGCTATAGCGGGGGAGAGACCCAGTACTTC. Protein sequence: CASSYSGGETQYF. V gene TRBV7-3 combines with J gene TRBJ2-5; TRBD2 agrees at 9 bases. The CDR3 has 13 residues. V dropped 4 bases and J dropped 4; count of bases not matched to a gene: 1. Germline CDR1 is SGHTA and CDR2 is FQGTGA.

The chain has TRBV14 and TRBJ2-7, with D possibly TRBD2 on 6 matching bases. This CDR3 is built from 16 residues. The V end lost 2 bases, the J end lost 3 bases, and 17 bases lay between the germline ends. Germline assignment: CDR1 SGHDN and CDR2 FVKESK. CDR3 residues: CASSQLNGGVRYEQYF. The DNA for the CDR3 is TGTGCCAGCAGCCAATTAAACGGAGGGGTGCGCTACGAGCAGTACTTC.

The chain couples TRBV3-1 (or the pseudogene TRBV3-2) to TRBJ1-6, with D unresolved. The ends were cut back, 4 bases at V and 7 bases at J, with 5 bases in the middle. The germline V gene has CDR1 LGHDT and CDR2 YNNKEL (reference sequence). The CDR3 has 12 amino acids. The CDR3 sequence is CASSLRNSPLHF. CDR3 bases: TGTGCCAGCAGCCTAAGGAATTCACCCCTCCACTTT.

The chain joins TRBV29-1 to TRBJ1-3; a possible D gene is TRBD1 (6 bases). CDR3 length equals 14 residues. The ends were cut back, 7 bases at V and 0 bases at J, with 13 bases in the middle. Germline V gene data show CDR1 as SQVTM and CDR2 as ANQGSEA. CDR3 nucleotides: TGCAGCGCCTTAGGGGGGATCTCTGGAAACACCATATATTTT. Encoded protein: CSALGGISGNTIYF.

The CDR3 DNA follows: TGTGCCAGTAGTATTTTCGAGAGCCCAGGACCCTATGGCTACACCTTC. This sequence encodes CASSIFESPGPYGYTF. The chain joins TRBV19 to TRBJ1-2; D not certain. From germline, CDR1 is LNHDA and CDR2 SQIVND (reference sequence). Trimming shortened V by 3 bases and J by 4 bases, and 18 bases separated the two germline ends. The CDR3 sequence is 16 residues long.

The V call is TRBV5-5, the J call TRBJ2-3, with 7 bases fitting TRBD1. The CDR3 runs 15 residues. V gave up 1 base and J gave up 3 bases; unmatched junction bases: 5. The germline CDR1 and CDR2 sequences are SGHKS and YYEKEE (reference sequence). CDR3 DNA: TGTGCCAGCAGCTTGAGACAGGGTTGGACAGATACGCAGTATTTT. Translation gives CASSLRQGWTDTQYF.

The CDR3 loop is CASSEIYEQYF. The CDR3 region has the DNA TGTGCCAGCAGTGAAATCTACGAGCAGTACTTC. J is TRBJ2-7 and V is TRBV2, with D uncertain. This CDR3 region has 11 residues. Per the germline V gene, CDR1 is SNHLY and CDR2 is FYNNEI. Trimming removed 2 bases at V and 3 bases at J, with 2 bases between.

This clone was picked up a small number of times. The V call is TRBV5-4, the J call TRBJ1-2; perhaps TRBD1 as D (6 bases). The CDR3 spans 13 residues. CDR1 is SGHNT and CDR2 is YYREEE in the germline V gene (reference sequence). The V gene lost 4 bases and the J gene lost 7 bases, with 14 bases spanning the gap. In nucleotides, the CDR3 is TGTGCCAGCAGCCTAGACAGGATCCGTGGCTACACCTTC. Residues: CASSLDRIRGYTF.

This clone has just a few counts. This chain joins TRBV19 and TRBJ1-1; possible D gene TRBD1, 6 bases. The CDR3 is 15 amino acids. Germline CDR1 is LNHDA and CDR2 is SQIVND (reference sequence). V was trimmed by 5 bases and J by 3 bases, leaving 16 bases between them. The chain's CDR3 is CASSRGRRGDTEAFF. Written as DNA, the CDR3 is TGTGCCAGTAGTCGAGGACGAAGGGGGGACACTGAAGCTTTCTTT.

The J gene is TRBJ2-3, the V gene TRBV5-1; D possibly matches TRBD1 or TRBD2 (6 bases each). The CDR3 totals 16 residues. V lost 4 bases to trimming and J lost 0 bases, with 15 bases between them. CDR1 and CDR2 from the germline V gene are SGHRS and YFSETQ. CDR3 nucleotides: TGCGCCAGCAGCGCTTACGGGGGCACAAGCACAGATACGCAGTATTTT. It translates to CASSAYGGTSTDTQYF.

The chain is built from TRBV2 and TRBJ2-5; no definite D call. Germline assignment: CDR1 SNHLY and CDR2 FYNNEI. The length of the CDR3 is 15 residues. V lost 3 bases and J 1 base, leaving 12 bases between the germline ends. The CDR3 loop is CASSEGVGVQETQYF. The CDR3, as DNA: TGTGCCAGCAGTGAGGGTGTCGGAGTCCAAGAGACCCAGTACTTC.

The V call is TRBV7-9, the J call TRBJ1-1; the D gene is possibly TRBD1 (6 bases). CDR3 length equals 14 residues. The germline V gene encodes CDR1 SEHNR and CDR2 FQNEAQ (reference sequence). The V end lost 0 bases, the J end lost 4 bases, and 9 bases lay between the germline ends. The CDR3 region has the DNA TGTGCCAGCAGCTTAGCAGGGGGGGTCACTGAAGCTTTCTTT. It codes for CASSLAGGVTEAFF.

This chain joins TRBV19 and TRBJ1-5; TRBD1 is a possible D gene (5 bases). Germline CDR1 is LNHDA and CDR2 is SQIVND (reference sequence). V was shortened by 3 bases and J by 3 bases, with 12 bases between the two germline ends. The CDR3 has 15 amino acids. The CDR3 nucleotides are TGTGCCAGTAGTATTACAGGCAGGAACAATCAGCCCCAGCATTTT. Its protein is CASSITGRNNQPQHF.

J is TRBJ2-7 and V is TRBV27; D is possibly TRBD1 (5 bases). Germline loops: CDR1 MNHEY, CDR2 SMNVEV (reference sequence). CDR3 length: 12 residues. The V end was cut by 6 bases, the J end by 5 bases, with 11 bases between. The CDR3, as DNA: TGTGCCAGCAGGGAAGGGGCCAACGAGCAGTACTTC. This sequence encodes CASREGANEQYF.

The V call is TRBV19, the J call TRBJ2-7, with a weak D call TRBD2 (6 bases). Germline loops: CDR1 LNHDA, CDR2 SQIVND (reference sequence). V shed 3 bases and J shed 5 bases, with 14 bases lying between them. The CDR3 runs to 14 residues. For the CDR3, the DNA is TGTGCCAGTAGTATCCGGCGGGGTGCCAACGAGCAGTACTTC. This sequence encodes CASSIRRGANEQYF.